Sequencing of this T cell receptor beta chain was carried out in a study of T cell changes during pregnancy in multiple sclerosis. The junction had 10 bases not matched to a gene; V was cut back by 5 bases and J by 4 bases. Germline V CDR1 and CDR2: SGHNT, YENEEA. CDR3 length: 15 residues. Profiling relied on immunoSEQ multiplex PCR, and the TCRdb table lists in-frame clones only, not all of them. The table includes 50,000 to 70,000 clones, around 93% detected once. V gene TRBV11-3 combines with J gene TRBJ2-5; 7 bases fit TRBD1. This TCR was sampled from a female donor with multiple sclerosis, enrolled in a pregnancy study. This material consisted of peripheral blood, taken after pregnancy. CDR3 sequence: CASSPQGWAVETQYF. The CDR3, as DNA: TGTGCCAGCAGCCCACAGGGGTGGGCAGTAGAGACCCAGTACTTC.